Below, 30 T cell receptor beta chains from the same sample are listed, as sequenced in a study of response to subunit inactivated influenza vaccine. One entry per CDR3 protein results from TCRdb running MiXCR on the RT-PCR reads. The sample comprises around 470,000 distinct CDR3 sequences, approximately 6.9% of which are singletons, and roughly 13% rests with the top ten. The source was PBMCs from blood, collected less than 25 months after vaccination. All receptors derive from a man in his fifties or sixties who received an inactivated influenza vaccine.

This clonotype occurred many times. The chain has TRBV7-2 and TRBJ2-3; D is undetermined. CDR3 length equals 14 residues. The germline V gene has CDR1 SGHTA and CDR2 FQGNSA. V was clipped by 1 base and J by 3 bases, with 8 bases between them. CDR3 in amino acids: CASSLGVLTDTQYF. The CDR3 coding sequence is TGTGCCAGCAGCTTAGGGGTGTTAACAGATACGCAGTATTTT.

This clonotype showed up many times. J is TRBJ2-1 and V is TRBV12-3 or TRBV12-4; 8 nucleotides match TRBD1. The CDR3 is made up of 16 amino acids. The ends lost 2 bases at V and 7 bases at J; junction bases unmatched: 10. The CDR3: CASSLSPDRAWNEQFF. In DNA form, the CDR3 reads TGTGCCAGCAGTTTATCCCCGGACAGGGCTTGGAATGAGCAGTTCTTC.

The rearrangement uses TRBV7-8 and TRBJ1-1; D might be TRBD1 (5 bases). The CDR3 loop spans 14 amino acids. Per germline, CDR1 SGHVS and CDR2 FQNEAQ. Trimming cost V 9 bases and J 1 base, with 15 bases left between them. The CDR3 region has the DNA TGTGCCAGTGCCCGGGAGGGGAGGAACACTGAAGCTTTCTTT. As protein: CASAREGRNTEAFF.

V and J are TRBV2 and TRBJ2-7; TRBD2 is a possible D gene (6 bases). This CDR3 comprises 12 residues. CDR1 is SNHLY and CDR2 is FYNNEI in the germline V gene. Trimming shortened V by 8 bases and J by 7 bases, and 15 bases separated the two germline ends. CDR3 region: CASSVIGREQYF. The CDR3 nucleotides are TGTGCCAGCTCGGTTATAGGGAGGGAGCAGTACTTC.

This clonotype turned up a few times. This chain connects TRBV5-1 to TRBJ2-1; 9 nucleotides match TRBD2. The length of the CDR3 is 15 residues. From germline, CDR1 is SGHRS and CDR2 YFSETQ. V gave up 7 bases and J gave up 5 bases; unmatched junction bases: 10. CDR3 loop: CASSKRTSDHNEQFF. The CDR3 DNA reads TGCGCCAGCTCAAAGAGGACTAGCGATCACAATGAGCAGTTCTTC.

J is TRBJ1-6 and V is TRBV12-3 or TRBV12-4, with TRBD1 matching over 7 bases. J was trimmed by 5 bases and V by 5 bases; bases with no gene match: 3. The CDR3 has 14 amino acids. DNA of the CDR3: TGTGCCAGCAGTAGGGGACAGAATAATTCACCCCTCCACTTT. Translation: CASSRGQNNSPLHF.

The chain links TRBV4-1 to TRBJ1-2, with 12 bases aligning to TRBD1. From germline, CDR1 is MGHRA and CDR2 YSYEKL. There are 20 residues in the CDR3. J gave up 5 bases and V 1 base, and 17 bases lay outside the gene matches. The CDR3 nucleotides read TGCGCCAGCAGCCAAGGGGTGATCCGGGACAGGGGGCACTCTAGGTATGGCTACACCTTC. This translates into CASSQGVIRDRGHSRYGYTF.

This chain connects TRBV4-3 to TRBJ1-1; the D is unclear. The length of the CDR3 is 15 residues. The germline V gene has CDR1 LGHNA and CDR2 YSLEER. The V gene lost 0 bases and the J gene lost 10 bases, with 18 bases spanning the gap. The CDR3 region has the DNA TGCGCCAGCAGCCAAGACCTGGGTGGGAGGTTTGCAGCTTTCTTT. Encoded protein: CASSQDLGGRFAAFF.

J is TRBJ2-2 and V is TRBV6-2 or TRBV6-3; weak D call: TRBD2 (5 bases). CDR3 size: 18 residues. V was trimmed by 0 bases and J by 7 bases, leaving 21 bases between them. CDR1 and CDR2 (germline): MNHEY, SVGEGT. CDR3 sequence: CASSYSVRGGAGSGELFF. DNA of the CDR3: TGTGCCAGCAGTTACTCGGTTCGCGGAGGCGCAGGTAGCGGGGAGCTGTTTTTT.

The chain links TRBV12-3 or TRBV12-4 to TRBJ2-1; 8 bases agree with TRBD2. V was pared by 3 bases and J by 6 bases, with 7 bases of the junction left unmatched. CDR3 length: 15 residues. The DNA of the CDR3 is TGTGCCAGCAGTTTTTACGGGACTAGGGGCAATGAGCAGTTCTTC. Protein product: CASSFYGTRGNEQFF.

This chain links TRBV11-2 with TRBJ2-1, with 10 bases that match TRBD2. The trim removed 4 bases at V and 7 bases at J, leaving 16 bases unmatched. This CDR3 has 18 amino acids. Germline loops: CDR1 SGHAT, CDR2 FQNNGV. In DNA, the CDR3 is TGTGCCAGCAGCTCCCGACTAGCGGGCGAGTTGGCGGGGAATGAGCAGTTCTTC. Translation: CASSSRLAGELAGNEQFF.

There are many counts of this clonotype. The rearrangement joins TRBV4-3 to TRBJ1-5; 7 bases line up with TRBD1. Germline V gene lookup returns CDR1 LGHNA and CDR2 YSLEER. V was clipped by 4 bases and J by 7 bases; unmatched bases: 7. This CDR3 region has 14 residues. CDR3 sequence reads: CASSPTGVGQPQHF. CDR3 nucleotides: TGCGCCAGCAGCCCAACAGGGGTTGGACAGCCCCAGCATTTT.

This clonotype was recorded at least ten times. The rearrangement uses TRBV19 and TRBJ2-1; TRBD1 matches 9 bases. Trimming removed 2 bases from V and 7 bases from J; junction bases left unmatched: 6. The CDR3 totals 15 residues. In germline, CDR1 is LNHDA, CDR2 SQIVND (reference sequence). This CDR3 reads CASSIWGQGRNEQFF. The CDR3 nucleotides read TGTGCCAGTAGTATATGGGGACAGGGAAGAAATGAGCAGTTCTTC.

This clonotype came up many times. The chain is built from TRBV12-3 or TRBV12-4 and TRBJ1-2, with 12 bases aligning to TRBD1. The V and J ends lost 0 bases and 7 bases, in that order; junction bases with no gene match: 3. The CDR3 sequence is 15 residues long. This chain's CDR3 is CASSLAGTGGGGYTF. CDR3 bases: TGTGCCAGCAGTTTAGCCGGGACAGGGGGCGGTGGCTACACCTTC.

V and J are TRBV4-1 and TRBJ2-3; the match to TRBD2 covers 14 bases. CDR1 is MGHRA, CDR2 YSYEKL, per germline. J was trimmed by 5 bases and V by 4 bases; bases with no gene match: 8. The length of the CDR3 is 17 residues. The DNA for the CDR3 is TGCGCCAGCAGCCGGGGACTAGCGGGGGCGCGCAAAGATACGCAGTATTTT. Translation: CASSRGLAGARKDTQYF.

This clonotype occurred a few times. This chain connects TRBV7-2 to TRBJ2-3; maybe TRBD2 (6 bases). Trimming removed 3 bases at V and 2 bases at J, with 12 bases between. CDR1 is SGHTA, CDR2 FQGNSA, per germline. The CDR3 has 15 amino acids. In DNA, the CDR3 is TGTGCCAGCAGCTTCGGAGGGCGCCCCACAGATACGCAGTATTTT. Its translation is CASSFGGRPTDTQYF.

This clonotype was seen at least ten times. CDR3 amino acids: CASSSLAGGRTDTQYF. As DNA, the CDR3 is TGCGCCAGCAGCTCACTAGCGGGGGGACGCACAGATACGCAGTATTTT. This chain links TRBV5-1 with TRBJ2-3, with 12 bases lining up with TRBD2. The CDR3 extends over 16 amino acids. Trimming took 3 bases from V and 1 from J; bases not matched to a gene: 3. Germline CDR1 and CDR2: SGHRS and YFSETQ.

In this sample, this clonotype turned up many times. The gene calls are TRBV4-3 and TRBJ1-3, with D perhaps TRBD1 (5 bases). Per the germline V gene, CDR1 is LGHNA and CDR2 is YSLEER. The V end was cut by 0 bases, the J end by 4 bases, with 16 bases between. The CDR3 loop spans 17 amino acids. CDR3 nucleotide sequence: TGCGCCAGCAGCCAAGATGTAGGGGCCTCGGGGGGAAACACCATATATTTT. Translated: CASSQDVGASGGNTIYF.

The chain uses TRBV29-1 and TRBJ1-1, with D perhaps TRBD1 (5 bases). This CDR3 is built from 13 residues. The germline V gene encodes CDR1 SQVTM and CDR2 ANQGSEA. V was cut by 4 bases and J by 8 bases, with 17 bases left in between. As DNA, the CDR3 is TGCAGCGTTGCGAGGGGCGGGGCAGCCGAAGCTTTCTTT. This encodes CSVARGGAAEAFF.

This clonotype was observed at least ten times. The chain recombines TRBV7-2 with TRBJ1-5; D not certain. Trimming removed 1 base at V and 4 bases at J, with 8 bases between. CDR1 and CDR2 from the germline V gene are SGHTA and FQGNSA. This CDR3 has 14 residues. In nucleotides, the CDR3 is TGTGCCAGCAGCTTAGGTCAACGGAATCAGCCCCAGCATTTT. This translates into CASSLGQRNQPQHF.

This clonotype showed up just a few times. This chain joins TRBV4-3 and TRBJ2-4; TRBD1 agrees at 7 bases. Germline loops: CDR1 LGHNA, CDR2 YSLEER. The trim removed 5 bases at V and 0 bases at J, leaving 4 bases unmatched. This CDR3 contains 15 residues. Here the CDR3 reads CASSFNRGAKNIQYF. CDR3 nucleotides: TGCGCCAGCAGCTTTAACAGGGGAGCCAAAAACATTCAGTACTTC.

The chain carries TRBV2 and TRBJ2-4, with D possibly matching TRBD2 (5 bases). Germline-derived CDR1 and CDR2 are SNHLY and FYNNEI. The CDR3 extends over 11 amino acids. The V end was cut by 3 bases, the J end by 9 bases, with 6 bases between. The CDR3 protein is CASSDGIIQYF. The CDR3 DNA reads TGTGCCAGCAGTGACGGGATCATTCAGTACTTC.

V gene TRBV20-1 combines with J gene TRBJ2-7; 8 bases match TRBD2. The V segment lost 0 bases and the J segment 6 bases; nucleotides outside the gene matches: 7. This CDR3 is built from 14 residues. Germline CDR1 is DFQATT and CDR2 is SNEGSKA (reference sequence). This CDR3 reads CSARDRTSLSEQYF. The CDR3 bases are TGCAGTGCTAGAGACAGGACTAGCTTGAGCGAGCAGTACTTC.

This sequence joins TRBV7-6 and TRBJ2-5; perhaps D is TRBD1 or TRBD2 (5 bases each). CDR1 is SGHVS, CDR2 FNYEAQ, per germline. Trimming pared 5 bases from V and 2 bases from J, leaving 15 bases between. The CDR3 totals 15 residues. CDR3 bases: TGTGCCAGCAGCCCCCGCCCGGGGCATCAAGAGACCCAGTACTTC. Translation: CASSPRPGHQETQYF.

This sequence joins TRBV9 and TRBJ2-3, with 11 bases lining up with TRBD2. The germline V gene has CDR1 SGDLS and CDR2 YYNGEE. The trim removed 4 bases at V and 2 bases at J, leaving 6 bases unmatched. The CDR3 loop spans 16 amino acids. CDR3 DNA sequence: TGTGCCAGCAGCCTCGGGACTAGCGGTCACACAGATACGCAGTATTTT. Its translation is CASSLGTSGHTDTQYF. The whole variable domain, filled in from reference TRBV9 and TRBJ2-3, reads DSGVTQTPKHLITATGQRVTLRCSPRSGDLSVYWYQQSLDQGLQFLIQYYNGEERAKGNILERFSAQQFPDLHSELNLSSLELGDSALYFCASSLGTSGHTDTQYFGPGTRLTVL.

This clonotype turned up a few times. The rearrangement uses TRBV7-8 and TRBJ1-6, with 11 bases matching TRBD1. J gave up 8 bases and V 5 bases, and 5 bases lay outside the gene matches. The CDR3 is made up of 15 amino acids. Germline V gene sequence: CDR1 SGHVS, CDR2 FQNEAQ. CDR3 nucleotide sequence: TGTGCCAGCAGCACCGGACAGGGGGCCTATTCACCCCTCCACTTT. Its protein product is CASSTGQGAYSPLHF.

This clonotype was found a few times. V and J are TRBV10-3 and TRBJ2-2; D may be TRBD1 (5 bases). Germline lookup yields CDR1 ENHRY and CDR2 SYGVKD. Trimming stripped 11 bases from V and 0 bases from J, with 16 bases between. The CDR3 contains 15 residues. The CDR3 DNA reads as TGTGCCTCTTGGGGCGAAGGGACGAACACCGGGGAGCTGTTTTTT. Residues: CASWGEGTNTGELFF.

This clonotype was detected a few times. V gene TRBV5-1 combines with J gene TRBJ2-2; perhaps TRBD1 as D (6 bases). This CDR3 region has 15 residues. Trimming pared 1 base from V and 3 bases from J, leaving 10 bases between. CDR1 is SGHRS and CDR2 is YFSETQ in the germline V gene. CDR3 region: CASSLSPGDTGELFF. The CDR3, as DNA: TGCGCCAGCAGCTTGTCGCCAGGGGACACCGGGGAGCTGTTTTTT. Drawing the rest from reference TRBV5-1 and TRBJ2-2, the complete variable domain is KAGVTQTPRYLIKTRGQQVTLSCSPISGHRSVSWYQQTPGQGLQFLFEYFSETQRNKGNFPGRFSGRQFSNSRSEMNVSTLELGDSALYLCASSLSPGDTGELFFGEGSRLTVL.

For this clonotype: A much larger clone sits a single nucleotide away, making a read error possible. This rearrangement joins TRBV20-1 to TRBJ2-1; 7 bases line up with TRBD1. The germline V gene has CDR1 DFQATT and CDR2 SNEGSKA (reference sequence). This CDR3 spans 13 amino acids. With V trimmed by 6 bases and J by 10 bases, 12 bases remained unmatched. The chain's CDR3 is CSARTGATNEQFF. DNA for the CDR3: TGCAGTGCACGAACAGGGGCTACAAACGAGCAGTTCTTC.

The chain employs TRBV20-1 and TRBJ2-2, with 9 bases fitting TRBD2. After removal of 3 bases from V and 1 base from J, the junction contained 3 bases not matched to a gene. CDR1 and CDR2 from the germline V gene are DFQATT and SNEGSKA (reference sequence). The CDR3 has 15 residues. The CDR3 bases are TGCAGTGCTAGGCTAGCGGGACTGAACACCGGGGAGCTGTTTTTT. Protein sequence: CSARLAGLNTGELFF.